This is a list of T cell receptor beta chains from one sample in a study of cytomegalovirus exposure and HLA in healthy donors. Method: immunoSEQ multiplex PCR; TCRdb's copy keeps in-frame clones and lacks some. The table records 120,000 to 150,000 clones, around 77% of them present only once. The sequencing input was PBMCs. The receptors stem from a man under 40 in good health and CMV-seronegative. The CDR3 runs from the conserved cysteine through the conserved F or W. A D gene is named only where the DNA matches it firmly. Part of the rows lack a size; the others show once, few, many or a class for expanded clones.

v_call: TRBV7-8; d_call: TRBD1; clone_size: NA; j_call: TRBJ2-1; cdr3_aa: CASSLEVGQGTYNEQFF; cdr3_nt: TGTGCCAGCAGCTTAGAAGTCGGACAGGGGACTTACAATGAGCAGTTCTTC
v_call: TRBV7-9; d_call: TRBD1; clone_size: NA; j_call: TRBJ2-1; cdr3_aa: CASSFRQGANNEQFF; cdr3_nt: TGTGCCAGCAGCTTTCGACAGGGTGCGAACAATGAGCAGTTCTTC
v_call: TRBV10-3; d_call: NA; clone_size: few; j_call: TRBJ2-7; cdr3_aa: CAISEYLERSLYEQYF; cdr3_nt: TGTGCCATCAGTGAGTATCTAGAGCGGAGCCTCTACGAGCAGTACTTC
v_call: TRBV5-1; d_call: TRBD1; clone_size: NA; j_call: TRBJ1-1; cdr3_aa: CASSWEGQGAMNTEAFF; cdr3_nt: TGCGCCAGCAGCTGGGAGGGACAGGGGGCAATGAACACTGAAGCTTTCTTT
v_call: TRBV30; d_call: NA; clone_size: NA; j_call: TRBJ1-1; cdr3_aa: CAWNSVRTALGSTEAFF; cdr3_nt: TGTGCCTGGAATTCAGTTAGGACAGCCTTAGGCTCCACTGAAGCTTTCTTT
v_call: TRBV6-4; d_call: TRBD2; clone_size: NA; j_call: TRBJ2-2; cdr3_aa: CASSPFGLVLPGELFF; cdr3_nt: TGTGCCAGCAGTCCTTTTGGACTAGTCCTCCCCGGGGAGCTGTTTTTT
v_call: TRBV4-2; d_call: NA; clone_size: NA; j_call: TRBJ2-1; cdr3_aa: CASSQDFQGYNEQFF; cdr3_nt: TGTGCCAGCAGCCAAGATTTCCAGGGTTACAATGAGCAGTTCTTC
v_call: TRBV18; d_call: NA; clone_size: NA; j_call: TRBJ2-7; cdr3_aa: CASSPTLSYEQYF; cdr3_nt: TGTGCCAGCTCACCGACATTGTCCTACGAGCAGTACTTC
v_call: TRBV28; d_call: TRBD1; clone_size: once; j_call: TRBJ2-7; cdr3_aa: CASSLWGTGAYEQYF; cdr3_nt: TGTGCCAGCAGTTTATGGGGGACAGGCGCCTACGAGCAGTACTTC
v_call: TRBV28; d_call: NA; clone_size: NA; j_call: TRBJ2-3; cdr3_aa: CASKISASTDTQYF; cdr3_nt: TGTGCCAGCAAGATTAGCGCCAGCACAGATACGCAGTATTTT
v_call: TRBV2; d_call: TRBD1; clone_size: few; j_call: TRBJ1-1; cdr3_aa: CASSERGQLNTEAFF; cdr3_nt: TGTGCCAGCAGTGAGCGGGGACAGCTGAACACTGAAGCTTTCTTT
v_call: TRBV7-3; d_call: NA; clone_size: NA; j_call: TRBJ2-7; cdr3_aa: CASSLSRGPSYEQYF; cdr3_nt: TGTGCCAGCAGCTTAAGTAGGGGTCCGTCCTACGAGCAGTACTTC
v_call: TRBV27; d_call: TRBD1; clone_size: NA; j_call: TRBJ2-7; cdr3_aa: CASSARQGGPYEQYF; cdr3_nt: TGTGCCAGCAGTGCCCGACAGGGGGGCCCCTACGAGCAGTACTTC
v_call: TRBV6-1; d_call: TRBD1; clone_size: NA; j_call: TRBJ1-5; cdr3_aa: CASSEPEGAQPQHF; cdr3_nt: TGTGCCAGCAGCGAGCCTGAGGGGGCTCAGCCCCAGCATTTT
v_call: TRBV4-1; d_call: TRBD2; clone_size: NA; j_call: TRBJ2-5; cdr3_aa: CASSLEGLAGGHQETQYF; cdr3_nt: TGCGCCAGCAGCCTAGAGGGACTAGCGGGGGGGCACCAAGAGACCCAGTACTTC
v_call: TRBV28; d_call: NA; clone_size: once; j_call: TRBJ1-5; cdr3_aa: CASIETGGFQPQHF; cdr3_nt: TGTGCCAGCATCGAGACAGGTGGGTTTCAGCCCCAGCATTTT
v_call: TRBV28; d_call: TRBD1; clone_size: once; j_call: TRBJ1-2; cdr3_aa: CASTLDRVQNYGYTF; cdr3_nt: TGTGCCAGCACCTTGGACAGGGTCCAAAACTATGGCTACACCTTC